Each of the 21 T cell receptor beta chains below was sequenced from the same sample in a study of glioma-infiltrating T cells. Amplification of TCR alpha and beta CDR3 regions from RNA used iRepertoire nested multiplex PCR. One entry per CDR3 protein, called by TCRdb with MiXCR from the multiplex PCR reads. The sample has around 100,000 distinct CDR3 sequences, roughly 30% seen once; the top ten hold approximately 43%. Sequenced input: glioma tissue, nonneoplastic brain tissue, or PBMCs (not recorded which). Receptors originate from a human donor with low-grade glioma or glioblastoma, undergoing nonglioma brain surgery, or in good health (not recorded which).

Comments on this clonotype: A single base separates this from a much larger clone, so it may be a read error. The V gene is TRBV20-1, the J gene TRBJ1-1; D is undetermined. The CDR3 is made up of 14 amino acids. The germline V gene encodes CDR1 DFQATT and CDR2 SNEGSKA (reference sequence). The CDR3 here is CSASKPTRNTGAFF. The DNA of the CDR3 is TGCAGTGCTAGCAAGCCTACAAGGAACACTGGAGCTTTCTTT.

The rearrangement joins TRBV29-1 to TRBJ1-2; D call uncertain. CDR1 is SQVTM, CDR2 ANQGSEA, per germline. Trimming took 7 bases from V and 7 from J, leaving 13 bases between them. The CDR3 is 11 amino acids. DNA of the CDR3: TGCAGCGCCGGCGGAGAAGCTGGCTACACCTTC. Its protein is CSAGGEAGYTF.

The table lists this clonotype with a few counts. The chain carries TRBV7-9 and TRBJ1-4; D not resolved. Germline loops: CDR1 SEHNR, CDR2 FQNEAQ (reference sequence). CDR3 length: 11 amino acids. V lost 7 bases and J 8 bases, leaving 8 bases between the germline ends. The CDR3 DNA reads as TGTGCCAGCACCAACACAGAAAAACTGTTTTTT. Its protein product is CASTNTEKLFF.

This clonotype appeared many times. The V and J genes are TRBV28 and TRBJ2-7, with 10 bases lining up with TRBD1. CDR1 MDHEN and CDR2 SYDVKM come from the germline V gene. V lost 5 bases, J lost 0 bases, and 10 bases stayed unmatched. The CDR3 length is 17 residues. CDR3 residues: CASSLTSGTGASYEQYF. In nucleotides, the CDR3 is TGTGCCAGCAGTCTCACTTCCGGGACAGGGGCCTCCTACGAGCAGTACTTC.

This clonotype occurred a few times. This chain uses TRBV5-1 with TRBJ2-1; D call uncertain. CDR1 is SGHRS, CDR2 YFSETQ, per germline. The V gene lost 5 bases and the J gene lost 0 bases, with 12 bases spanning the gap. The CDR3 runs to 15 residues. CDR3 in amino acids: CASSPTPGSYNEQFF. For the CDR3, the DNA is TGCGCCAGCAGTCCTACTCCGGGCTCCTACAATGAGCAGTTCTTC.

Concerning this clonotype itself: This could be a read error, since a much larger clone is one nucleotide away. The chain links TRBV4-1 to TRBJ2-1, with D hard to call. The CDR3 contains 12 residues. Germline V gene data show CDR1 as MGHRA and CDR2 as YSYEKL. The ends were cut back, 6 bases at V and 9 bases at J, with 12 bases in the middle. The CDR3 coding sequence is TGCGCCAGCAGGCTAGGACCCTCTGAGCAGTTCTTC. The encoded protein is CASRLGPSEQFF.

The chain has TRBV7-3 and TRBJ2-3; possibly TRBD1 for D (6 bases). V lost 5 bases and J lost 3, with 15 bases in between. The CDR3 loop spans 15 amino acids. Germline CDR1 SGHTA, CDR2 FQGTGA. DNA for the CDR3: TGTGCCAGCAGCCCCGGACAGCTTACTACAGATACGCAGTATTTT. This sequence encodes CASSPGQLTTDTQYF.

This sequence joins TRBV19 and TRBJ1-4; no clear D gene. Germline V gene data show CDR1 as LNHDA and CDR2 as SQIVND (reference sequence). The length of the CDR3 is 15 residues. V was trimmed by 5 bases and J by 8 bases, leaving 18 bases between them. The CDR3 here is CASSPWGEGTEKLFF. In DNA form, the CDR3 reads TGTGCCAGTAGTCCGTGGGGAGAGGGTACGGAAAAACTGTTTTTT.

The gene calls are TRBV30 and TRBJ1-5; unclear D gene. The CDR3 has 15 residues. CDR1 GTSNPN and CDR2 SVGIG come from the germline V gene (reference sequence). V dropped 0 bases and J dropped 7 bases, with 16 bases sitting between them. CDR3 in amino acids: CAWSVRFEEKQPQHF. The CDR3 bases are TGTGCCTGGAGTGTGCGGTTTGAAGAGAAGCAGCCCCAGCATTTT.

Remarks on this clonotype: It may be a read error: a sequence one base away is much more abundant. The chain employs TRBV6-2 or TRBV6-3 and TRBJ1-2, with unresolved D. V lost 4 bases to trimming and J lost 4 bases, with 10 bases between them. Germline values: CDR1 MNHEY, CDR2 SVGEGT. This CDR3 is built from 13 residues. This chain's CDR3 is CASSWKAPYGYTF. The CDR3 DNA sequence: TGTGCCAGCAGTTGGAAGGCTCCCTATGGCTACACCTTC.

CDR3: CASSPGGHYFTEAFF. In nucleotides, the CDR3 is TGTGCCAGCAGCCCGGGTGGGCATTATTTCACTGAAGCTTTCTTT. J is TRBJ1-1 and V is TRBV27; D remains unclear. The CDR3 totals 15 residues. Germline V gives CDR1 MNHEY, CDR2 SMNVEV (reference sequence). V gave up 6 bases and J gave up 4 bases, with 18 bases separating them.

On this clonotype: This sequence may be a read error, since a much larger clone differs from it by one base. V is TRBV28 and J is TRBJ1-2; no definite D call. This CDR3 is built from 12 residues. Per the germline V gene, CDR1 is MDHEN and CDR2 is SYDVKM. The ends were cut back, 11 bases at V and 8 bases at J, with 18 bases in the middle. CDR3 protein: CAAEGSAIGYTF. The CDR3, as DNA: TGTGCCGCAGAAGGATCGGCTATAGGCTACACCTTC.

This clonotype showed up just a few times. The DNA of the CDR3 is TGTGCCAGTAATAGCGGGACCTCCTACGAGCAGTACTTC. It translates to CASNSGTSYEQYF. This chain joins TRBV28 and TRBJ2-7; 8 bases are a match to TRBD2. Trimming at V came to 9 bases and at J to 0 bases, leaving 4 bases not matched to a gene. Germline loops: CDR1 MDHEN, CDR2 SYDVKM. CDR3 length: 13 amino acids.

This clonotype was seen at least ten times. The rearrangement links TRBV27 to TRBJ1-2; D may be TRBD1 (5 bases). From germline, CDR1 is MNHEY and CDR2 SMNVEV (reference sequence). Trimming removed 4 bases at V and 4 bases at J, with 7 bases between. The CDR3 is 12 amino acids. The CDR3 loop reads CASSSDSYGYTF. The CDR3 DNA reads as TGTGCCAGCAGTTCAGACAGCTATGGCTACACCTTC.

The chain couples TRBV12-3 or TRBV12-4 to TRBJ2-2, with 7 bases that match TRBD1. There are 15 residues in the CDR3. Trimming cost V 4 bases and J 4 bases; bases outside gene matches: 6. The CDR3 coding sequence is TGTGCCAGCAGTTACAGGGGAACGGGCACCGGGGAGCTGTTTTTT. This translates into CASSYRGTGTGELFF.

The sample holds many counts of this clonotype. This chain links TRBV7-2 with TRBJ2-1, with D uncertain. Germline V gene data show CDR1 as SGHTA and CDR2 as FQGNSA. CDR3 length: 15 residues. The V end lost 3 bases, the J end lost 4 bases, and 13 bases lay between the germline ends. This CDR3 is CASSFIRDIYNEQFF. The CDR3 DNA follows: TGTGCCAGCAGCTTCATACGCGACATTTACAATGAGCAGTTCTTC.

V usage is TRBV5-4 and J usage is TRBJ2-7; D possibly corresponds to TRBD2 (7 bases). The CDR3 extends over 15 amino acids. Trimming pared 4 bases from V and 5 bases from J, leaving 19 bases between. Germline lookup yields CDR1 SGHNT and CDR2 YYREEE (reference sequence). The CDR3 coding sequence is TGTGCCAGCAGCCCGGGGGCGGGAGTGGGGGACGAGCAGTACTTC. It is translated as CASSPGAGVGDEQYF.

In its sample, this clonotype was seen a few times. The chain recombines TRBV19 with TRBJ2-1; TRBD1 agrees at 7 bases. This CDR3 comprises 14 residues. Germline CDR1 reads LNHDA; CDR2 reads SQIVND (reference sequence). J lost 4 bases, V lost 4 bases, and 4 bases had no gene match. CDR3 in DNA: TGTGCCAGTAGTACCGGGACAGAATACAATGAGCAGTTCTTC. Translation gives CASSTGTEYNEQFF.

In this sample, this clonotype turned up many times. This CDR3 reads CASSTGHQETQYF. The CDR3 region has the DNA TGTGCCAGCAGTACGGGACACCAAGAGACCCAGTACTTC. The chain employs TRBV12-3 or TRBV12-4 and TRBJ2-5; D possibly uses TRBD1 or TRBD2 (5 bases each). The V and J ends lost 5 bases and 0 bases respectively, with 7 bases between them. The CDR3 covers 13 residues.

Concerning this clonotype itself: Just one base apart from a much larger clone, this may be a read error. This chain links TRBV4-2 with TRBJ2-3; possible D gene TRBD2, 5 bases. The CDR3 is 14 residues long. Germline CDR1 LGHNA, CDR2 YNFKEQ. This chain's CDR3 is CASIQAPLADTQYF. The CDR3 DNA reads as TGTGCCAGCATCCAAGCCCCACTAGCAGATACGCAGTATTTT.

The table lists this clonotype with many counts. The chain is built from TRBV7-6 and TRBJ2-1; 7 bases line up with TRBD1. Germline lookup yields CDR1 SGHVS and CDR2 FNYEAQ. With 4 bases clipped from V and 8 bases from J, the junction kept 5 bases outside the gene matches. The CDR3 length is 13 residues. This chain's CDR3 is CASSWTGYDEQFF. The CDR3 DNA is TGTGCCAGCAGCTGGACAGGTTACGATGAGCAGTTCTTC.